This T cell receptor beta chain derives from a study of cytomegalovirus exposure and HLA in healthy donors. Study-wide points: According to the study, around 160 TCR beta chains were cytomegalovirus-associated. In a later analysis, first-cohort TCR clusters were found to tend to co-occur in the roughly 120 validation repertoires.

Separation from the approximately 690-subject first cohort characterized the approximately 130-subject validation cohort, to which the donors belonged. Sequencing used immunoSEQ multiplex PCR; TCRdb keeps in-frame clones, though not all of them. The sample contains around 300,000 clones, around nine tenths of which appear only once. As regards this clone: Its antigen is unidentified.

The source of this sequence is a young woman in good health and CMV-seronegative. Input material: PBMCs.

The chain's CDR3 is CASRASGRAEETQYF. In DNA form, the CDR3 reads TGTGCCAGCAGGGCTAGCGGGAGGGCGGAAGAGACCCAGTACTTC. The V and J genes are TRBV4-2 and TRBJ2-5; 12 bases are shared with TRBD2. CDR1 LGHNA and CDR2 YNFKEQ come from the germline V gene. Trimming removed 6 bases from V and 3 bases from J; junction bases left unmatched: 5. CDR3 length: 15 residues.